The 28 T cell receptor beta chains below all came from one sample that was sequenced in a study of cytomegalovirus exposure and HLA in healthy donors. The PCR made use of 60 Vbeta and 13 Jbeta primers. Method: immunoSEQ multiplex PCR; TCRdb's copy keeps in-frame clones and lacks some. The data hold 110,000 to 150,000 clones, with approximately 68% observed a single time. The sequenced sample consisted of PBMCs. All receptors derive from a man between 60 and 75 years old in good health and CMV-seronegative.

V and J are TRBV14 and TRBJ2-3, with D tentatively TRBD1 (6 bases). V lost 5 bases, J lost 1 base, and 13 bases lay in between. Per germline, CDR1 SGHDN and CDR2 FVKESK. The CDR3 length is 15 residues. This CDR3 reads CASSSQGIGTDTQYF. In DNA form, the CDR3 reads TGTGCCAGCAGCTCCCAGGGGATCGGCACAGATACGCAGTATTTT.

This clone was observed a few times. V is TRBV29-1 and J is TRBJ2-3; 9 bases line up with TRBD2. The CDR3 extends over 12 amino acids. Germline lookup yields CDR1 SQVTM and CDR2 ANQGSEA. V shed 7 bases, J shed 5 bases, and the junction held 4 bases outside the gene matches. The chain's CDR3 is CSGWREGDTQYF. DNA for the CDR3: TGCAGCGGATGGCGGGAGGGAGATACGCAGTATTTT.

The chain combines TRBV13 with TRBJ2-7; 9 bases match TRBD2. This CDR3 spans 15 amino acids. V dropped 3 bases and J dropped 4; count of bases not matched to a gene: 7. Germline CDR1 is PRHDT and CDR2 is FYEKMQ (reference sequence). For the CDR3, the DNA is TGTGCCAGCAGCTTCACGCGGGAGGGCTGGTACGAGCAGTACTTC. Protein product: CASSFTREGWYEQYF.

The chain carries TRBV7-2 and TRBJ2-5, with 9 bases that match TRBD1. The trim removed 4 bases at V and 0 bases at J, leaving 3 bases unmatched. The CDR3 runs to 15 residues. Germline CDR1 reads SGHTA; CDR2 reads FQGNSA. The CDR3 DNA follows: TGTGCCAGCAGCTCCGGGACAGGGAACCAAGAGACCCAGTACTTC. Its translation: CASSSGTGNQETQYF.

The chain combines TRBV10-3 with TRBJ1-1, with 7 positions matching TRBD1. Germline V gene data show CDR1 as ENHRY and CDR2 as SYGVKD. The ends lost 4 bases at V and 8 bases at J; junction bases unmatched: 4. This CDR3 spans 12 amino acids. The CDR3 nucleotides read TGTGCCATCAGTGTGAGGGACAGCGAAGCTTTCTTT. Translation gives CAISVRDSEAFF.

This rearrangement joins TRBV5-1 to TRBJ2-7; 7 bases are a match to TRBD1. The germline gives CDR1 SGHRS, CDR2 YFSETQ. Losses at the gene ends were 1 base for V and 2 bases for J; bases not matched to a gene: 6. The CDR3 spans 15 residues. The CDR3 region is CASSLRGGPPYEQYF. The CDR3, as DNA: TGCGCCAGCAGCTTGAGAGGGGGCCCCCCCTACGAGCAGTACTTC. Drawing the rest from reference TRBV5-1 and TRBJ2-7, the complete variable domain is KAGVTQTPRYLIKTRGQQVTLSCSPISGHRSVSWYQQTPGQGLQFLFEYFSETQRNKGNFPGRFSGRQFSNSRSEMNVSTLELGDSALYLCASSLRGGPPYEQYFGPGTRLTVT.

CDR3 nucleotide sequence: TGTGCCAGCAGCGCAAAACTACCGGGACTAGCGGCAACGAATGAGCAGTTCTTC. It encodes CASSAKLPGLAATNEQFF. The chain employs TRBV9 and TRBJ2-1, with 11 bases identical to TRBD2. V lost 3 bases to trimming and J lost 7 bases; unmatched junction nucleotides: 15. The CDR3 is 18 residues long. Germline CDR1 reads SGDLS; CDR2 reads YYNGEE.

There are a few counts of this clone. The chain employs TRBV5-1 and TRBJ2-3; TRBD2 agrees at 12 bases. V dropped 0 bases and J dropped 6; count of bases not matched to a gene: 2. This CDR3 spans 15 amino acids. CDR1 and CDR2 (germline): SGHRS, YFSETQ. This CDR3 reads CASSLGLAGADTQYF. The DNA of the CDR3 is TGCGCCAGCAGCTTGGGACTAGCGGGAGCGGATACGCAGTATTTT.

This clone showed up just a few times. The CDR3 region is CASRRDGLAGEQFF. The CDR3 DNA reads TGTGCCAGTAGACGGGACGGTCTAGCGGGAGAGCAGTTCTTC. The rearrangement joins TRBV19 to TRBJ2-1; the match to TRBD2 covers 9 bases. V shed 6 bases, J shed 10 bases, and the junction held 10 bases outside the gene matches. This CDR3 is built from 14 residues. CDR1 and CDR2 from the germline V gene are LNHDA and SQIVND (reference sequence).

A few counts support this clone. CDR3 in DNA: TGCGCCAGCAGCTTGTCTCCTAGCGAAGGTGGCGAGCAGTACTTC. Amino acids: CASSLSPSEGGEQYF. This chain links TRBV5-1 with TRBJ2-7; D might be TRBD2 (6 bases). V lost 1 base, J lost 6 bases, and 17 bases lay in between. Germline V gene data show CDR1 as SGHRS and CDR2 as YFSETQ. The CDR3 loop spans 15 amino acids.

The V and J genes are TRBV7-9 and TRBJ1-1, with D perhaps matching TRBD1 (5 bases). CDR3 length: 14 residues. V was trimmed by 4 bases and J by 4 bases, leaving 13 bases between them. In germline, CDR1 is SEHNR, CDR2 FQNEAQ (reference sequence). The CDR3 reads CASSSTGVSTEAFF. Here the CDR3 DNA reads TGTGCCAGCAGCTCGACGGGGGTGAGCACTGAAGCTTTCTTT.

This clone was observed a few times. The V call is TRBV25-1, the J call TRBJ2-7; 11 nucleotides line up with TRBD2. V lost 5 bases, J lost 7 bases, and 7 bases stayed unmatched. The CDR3 is 14 amino acids. The germline V gene encodes CDR1 MGHDK and CDR2 SYGVNS. The CDR3 region is CASSLAGGPREQYF. The CDR3 nucleotides read TGTGCCAGCAGTTTAGCGGGAGGGCCGCGAGAGCAGTACTTC.

This clone was counted between two and nine times. The chain employs TRBV11-2 and TRBJ2-5; no reliable D call. Trimming removed 0 bases at V and 3 bases at J, with 11 bases between. The CDR3 is 15 amino acids. Per germline, CDR1 SGHAT and CDR2 FQNNGV. This CDR3 is CASSLDPGSKETQYF. CDR3 sequence (DNA): TGTGCCAGCAGCTTAGACCCCGGGTCGAAAGAGACCCAGTACTTC.

This chain connects TRBV11-2 to TRBJ1-3; possibly TRBD1 for D (5 bases). Trimming took off 1 base at V and 0 bases at J, with 10 bases between the two ends. Looked up from germline, CDR1 is SGHAT and CDR2 is FQNNGV. The CDR3 is 16 amino acids. The CDR3 here is CASSLGVGLSGNTIYF. CDR3 DNA: TGTGCCAGCAGCTTAGGGGTGGGGCTCTCTGGAAACACCATATATTTT.

The chain uses TRBV6-6 and TRBJ1-5, with a tentative D call TRBD1 (6 bases). The germline CDR1 and CDR2 sequences are MNHNY and SVGAGI (reference sequence). Trimming left V 7 bases short and J 7 bases short, with 14 bases between. The CDR3 contains 13 residues. Here the CDR3 reads CASTGDPVQPQHF. The CDR3 nucleotides read TGTGCCAGCACAGGGGACCCGGTCCAGCCCCAGCATTTT.

The chain has TRBV30 and TRBJ1-2; D is possibly TRBD1 (6 bases). Looked up from germline, CDR1 is GTSNPN and CDR2 is SVGIG (reference sequence). This CDR3 region has 13 residues. Trimming took 2 bases from V and 8 from J, leaving 15 bases between them. For the CDR3, the DNA is TGTGCCTGGAGTTACACAGGGTTGAAGGGCTACACCTTC. As protein: CAWSYTGLKGYTF.

The J gene is TRBJ2-3, the V gene TRBV28; no definite D call. V was pared by 4 bases and J by 14 bases, with 19 bases between. From germline, CDR1 is MDHEN and CDR2 SYDVKM. The CDR3 is 13 residues long. DNA for the CDR3: TGTGCCAGCAGTTCCCCGGCCCGGGTTGAGTCGTATTTT. Its translation is CASSSPARVESYF.

This chain links TRBV7-2 with TRBJ2-1, with 10 bases fitting TRBD2. CDR3 length: 16 amino acids. Germline assignment: CDR1 SGHTA and CDR2 FQGNSA. V lost 5 bases, J lost 6 bases, and 10 bases stayed unmatched. Here the CDR3 reads CASSPATSGTFNEQFF. CDR3 bases: TGTGCCAGCAGCCCAGCCACTAGCGGGACCTTCAATGAGCAGTTCTTC.

The chain carries TRBV5-6 and TRBJ1-2; 8 bases line up with TRBD1. The germline gives CDR1 SGHDT, CDR2 YYEEEE. V trimming: 4 bases; J trimming: 0 bases; junction bases outside the gene matches: 11. CDR3 length: 17 amino acids. In nucleotides, the CDR3 is TGTGCCAGCAGCCCAGTACGGGACAGGCCAGCTAACTATGGCTACACCTTC. It yields the protein CASSPVRDRPANYGYTF.

The chain carries TRBV2 and TRBJ2-3; D possibly corresponds to TRBD1 (6 bases). Germline CDR1 SNHLY, CDR2 FYNNEI. The CDR3 runs to 15 residues. The V end lost 5 bases, the J end lost 0 bases, and 12 bases lay between the germline ends. The CDR3 sequence: CASSSTGLSTDTQYF. CDR3 nucleotides: TGTGCCAGCAGTTCTACAGGGTTAAGCACAGATACGCAGTATTTT.

The chain is built from TRBV11-1 and TRBJ2-2; D is possibly TRBD1 (8 bases). The V gene lost 1 base and the J gene lost 3 bases, with 15 bases spanning the gap. This CDR3 is built from 17 residues. Per germline, CDR1 SGHAT and CDR2 FQDESV (reference sequence). This CDR3 reads CASSLGYRGGYTGELFF. The CDR3 DNA sequence: TGTGCCAGCAGCTTAGGGTACAGGGGGGGTTACACCGGGGAGCTGTTTTTT. Full variable domain (remainder filled in from reference TRBV11-1 and TRBJ2-2): EAEVAQSPRYKITEKSQAVAFWCDPISGHATLYWYRQILGQGPELLVQFQDESVVDDSQLPKDRFSAERLKGVDSTLKIQPAELGDSAMYLCASSLGYRGGYTGELFFGEGSRLTVL.

In this sample, this clone turned up a few times. The chain employs TRBV13 and TRBJ2-1, with D maybe TRBD2 (5 bases). Germline V CDR1 and CDR2: PRHDT, FYEKMQ (reference sequence). The V end lost 2 bases, the J end lost 5 bases, and 13 bases lay between the germline ends. The CDR3 sequence is 15 residues long. This CDR3 is CASSLTERVDNEQFF. DNA for the CDR3: TGTGCCAGCAGCTTAACCGAGAGGGTCGACAATGAGCAGTTCTTC.

This clone has just a few counts. The rearrangement links TRBV5-6 to TRBJ2-7, with unresolved D. Germline V gene sequence: CDR1 SGHDT, CDR2 YYEEEE. CDR3 length: 11 amino acids. The V and J ends lost 3 bases and 3 bases respectively, with 4 bases between them. In nucleotides, the CDR3 is TGTGCCAGCAGCTCCGTCTACGAGCAGTACTTC. Encoded protein: CASSSVYEQYF.

The chain is built from TRBV9 and TRBJ2-7; D is perhaps TRBD2 (6 bases). This CDR3 has 14 amino acids. Germline V CDR1 and CDR2: SGDLS, YYNGEE. The ends were cut back, 4 bases at V and 5 bases at J, with 16 bases in the middle. The CDR3 region is CASSSEGGLHEQYF. CDR3 DNA: TGTGCCAGCAGCTCGGAGGGCGGCCTCCACGAGCAGTACTTC.

The J gene is TRBJ1-3, the V gene TRBV7-2, with 10 nucleotides matching TRBD1. Germline V CDR1 and CDR2: SGHTA, FQGNSA. Trimming removed 5 bases from V and 0 bases from J; junction bases left unmatched: 7. The CDR3 runs 17 residues. CDR3 nucleotides: TGTGCCAGCAGCCCGAGACAGGGGGCTCACTCTGGAAACACCATATATTTT. This sequence encodes CASSPRQGAHSGNTIYF.

This clone was counted a single time. The V gene is TRBV4-3, the J gene TRBJ1-2, with 8 bases that match TRBD1. The CDR3 length is 16 residues. V dropped 0 bases and J dropped 6; count of bases not matched to a gene: 9. In germline, CDR1 is LGHNA, CDR2 YSLEER. The CDR3 DNA reads as TGCGCCAGCAGCCAAGATGGGACAGGAAGGTCGAATGGCTACACCTTC. Its protein product is CASSQDGTGRSNGYTF.

The chain joins TRBV5-1 to TRBJ2-1; D remains unclear. Germline V gene data show CDR1 as SGHRS and CDR2 as YFSETQ. V was trimmed by 0 bases and J by 7 bases, leaving 8 bases between them. The CDR3 length is 13 residues. The CDR3 sequence: CASSLAIGNEQFF. The CDR3 coding sequence is TGCGCCAGCAGCTTGGCTATCGGGAATGAGCAGTTCTTC.

The rearrangement uses TRBV11-3 and TRBJ1-1, with TRBD1 matching over 11 bases. The junction had 5 bases not matched to a gene; V was cut back by 5 bases and J by 3 bases. The germline CDR1 and CDR2 sequences are SGHNT and YENEEA. CDR3 length equals 15 residues. CDR3 nucleotides: TGTGCCAGCAGCCGCGGACAGGGGGCAGACACTGAAGCTTTCTTT. Its translation: CASSRGQGADTEAFF.